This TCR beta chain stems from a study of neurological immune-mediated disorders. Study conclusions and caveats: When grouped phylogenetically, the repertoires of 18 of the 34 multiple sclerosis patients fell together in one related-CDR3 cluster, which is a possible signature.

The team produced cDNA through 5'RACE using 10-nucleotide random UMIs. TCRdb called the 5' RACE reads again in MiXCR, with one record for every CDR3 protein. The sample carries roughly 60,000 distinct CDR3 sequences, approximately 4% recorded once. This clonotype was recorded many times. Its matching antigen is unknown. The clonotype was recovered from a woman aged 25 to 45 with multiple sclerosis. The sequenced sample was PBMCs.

In DNA, the CDR3 is TGTGCCAGCAGTACTACAGGGGGCAATCAGCCCCAGCATTTT. Protein product: CASSTTGGNQPQHF. J is TRBJ1-5 and V is TRBV12-3 or TRBV12-4, with 7 bases identical to TRBD1. The CDR3 is 14 amino acids. Trimming at V came to 5 bases and at J to 2 bases, leaving 3 bases not matched to a gene.